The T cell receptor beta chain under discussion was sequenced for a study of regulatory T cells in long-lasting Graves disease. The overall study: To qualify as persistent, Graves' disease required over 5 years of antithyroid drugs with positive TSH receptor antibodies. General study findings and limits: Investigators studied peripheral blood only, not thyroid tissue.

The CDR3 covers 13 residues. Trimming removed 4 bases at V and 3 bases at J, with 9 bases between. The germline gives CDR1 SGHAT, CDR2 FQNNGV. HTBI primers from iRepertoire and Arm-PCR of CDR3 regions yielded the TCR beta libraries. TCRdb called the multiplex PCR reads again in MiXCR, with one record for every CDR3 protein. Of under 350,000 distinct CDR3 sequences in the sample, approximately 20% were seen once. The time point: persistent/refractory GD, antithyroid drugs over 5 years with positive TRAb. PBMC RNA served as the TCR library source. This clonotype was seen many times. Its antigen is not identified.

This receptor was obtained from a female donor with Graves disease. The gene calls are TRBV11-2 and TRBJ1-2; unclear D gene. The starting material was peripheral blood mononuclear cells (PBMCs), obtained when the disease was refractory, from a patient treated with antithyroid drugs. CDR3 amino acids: CASSSDRYYGYTF. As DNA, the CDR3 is TGTGCCAGCAGCTCAGACCGGTACTATGGCTACACCTTC.